This T cell receptor beta chain was identified in a study of blood T cell repertoires in COVID-19. Study summary: Samples representing acute and convalescent COVID-19 were sourced from the United States, Italy and Spain. T cells, B-cell-depleted T cells, or PBMCs supplied cDNA or gDNA.

The germline V gene encodes CDR1 LGHDT and CDR2 YNNKEL (reference sequence). The V and J ends lost 1 base and 8 bases respectively, with 14 bases between them. The CDR3 is 14 residues long. Participants' reported clinical history set cohort assignment. Original processing notes: Amplification from reference gene primers served as the basis for estimated nucleated cell counts. Profiled with immunoSEQ multiplex PCR; TCRdb holds only in-frame clones, not every one. That table gives V, J and clone size, and the DNA gave D and trimming. Seen here are a few hundred thousand clones, roughly 86% observed once, and the top ten hold 1.5% to 2%.

This receptor was identified in a woman aged 25 to 39 who had recovered from COVID-19. The V call is TRBV3-1 (or the pseudogene TRBV3-2), the J call TRBJ1-2, with a tentative D call TRBD1 (5 bases). The sequenced sample consisted of PBMCs or T cells enriched from blood (not recorded which). CDR3 DNA sequence: TGTGCCAGCAGCCAAGGTCTCAGGGTAGGAGGCTACACCTTC. Amino acids: CASSQGLRVGGYTF.